This T cell receptor beta chain was sequenced for a study of T cell clones after liver transplantation. On the study more broadly: Tolerance: complete withdrawal held at least one year, liver enzymes staying within twice normal.

V dropped 8 bases and J dropped 3 bases, with 17 bases sitting between them. The CDR3 covers 15 residues. Germline assignment: CDR1 MDHEN and CDR2 SYDVKM. Produced via immunoSEQ multiplex PCR; TCRdb's table is partial and in-frame only. Of over 70,000 clones in the sample, approximately 80% are singletons; the top ten hold 0.79%. V is TRBV28 and J is TRBJ2-1; D is possibly TRBD2 (6 bases). The sequence was obtained from a human patient who received a liver transplant. Some T cells may originate from the graft donor. This specimen consisted of CD4+ T cells from blood, obtained 12 months after liver transplant. This chain's CDR3 is CASWVGGINYNEQFF. The CDR3 nucleotides read TGTGCCAGCTGGGTGGGAGGCATCAACTACAATGAGCAGTTCTTC.